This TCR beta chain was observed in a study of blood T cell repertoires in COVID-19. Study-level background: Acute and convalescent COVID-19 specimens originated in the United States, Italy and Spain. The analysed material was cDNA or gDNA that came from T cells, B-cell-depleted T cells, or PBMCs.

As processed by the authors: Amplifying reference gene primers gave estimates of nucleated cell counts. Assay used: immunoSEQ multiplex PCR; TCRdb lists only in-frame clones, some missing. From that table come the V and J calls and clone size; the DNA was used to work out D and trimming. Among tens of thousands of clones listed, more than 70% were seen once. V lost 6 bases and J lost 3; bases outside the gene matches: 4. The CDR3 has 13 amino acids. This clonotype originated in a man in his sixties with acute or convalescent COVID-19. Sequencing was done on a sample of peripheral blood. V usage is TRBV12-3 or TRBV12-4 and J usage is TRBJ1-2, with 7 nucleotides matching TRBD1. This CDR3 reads CASRPDRYYGYTF. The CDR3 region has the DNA TGTGCCAGCAGACCGGACAGGTACTATGGCTACACCTTC.